What follows are 22 T cell receptor beta chains derived from one specimen sequenced in a study of CD8 T cells in ankylosing spondylitis. A single record per CDR3 protein comes from TCRdb applying MiXCR to the 5' RACE reads. The data show 200,000 to 250,000 distinct CDR3 sequences, more than 25% seen once. The material sequenced was blood, either unsorted or a sorted T cell fraction (not recorded which). The receptors were sampled from a male donor with ankylosing spondylitis or in good health (not recorded which).

The V gene is TRBV19, the J gene TRBJ2-7; possibly TRBD2 for D (5 bases). Trimming cost V 3 bases and J 3 bases, with 15 bases left between them. CDR3 length: 15 residues. Germline V gives CDR1 LNHDA, CDR2 SQIVND (reference sequence). The CDR3 nucleotides read TGTGCCAGTAGTATCTCGTTGGGAGCCTACTACGAGCAGTACTTC. Its translation: CASSISLGAYYEQYF.

This clonotype came up many times. The chain has TRBV12-3 or TRBV12-4 and TRBJ2-7, with 9 bases lining up with TRBD2. This CDR3 is built from 20 residues. The J segment lost 5 bases and the V segment lost 6 bases, leaving 26 bases of the junction unmatched. CDR3 protein: CASSPLDSFFSNGTSHEQYF. The CDR3 coding sequence is TGTGCCAGCAGCCCCCTGGACAGCTTCTTTTCCAACGGGACTAGCCACGAGCAGTACTTC.

This clonotype was counted at least ten times. This rearrangement joins TRBV29-1 to TRBJ2-5, with 7 bases identical to TRBD1. V dropped 6 bases and J dropped 2; count of bases not matched to a gene: 6. The CDR3 consists of 13 residues. CDR1 is SQVTM, CDR2 ANQGSEA, per germline. The CDR3 sequence: CSVGQVGQETQYF. DNA for the CDR3: TGCAGCGTCGGACAGGTTGGACAAGAGACCCAGTACTTC.

This clonotype was seen repeatedly, ten times or more. The rearrangement joins TRBV9 to TRBJ2-7; 9 nucleotides agree with TRBD1. Germline CDR1 reads SGDLS; CDR2 reads YYNGEE. J gave up 3 bases and V 0 bases, and 4 bases lay outside the gene matches. CDR3 size: 15 residues. The CDR3 loop reads CASSVEGGQGYEQYF. The DNA for the CDR3 is TGTGCCAGCAGCGTAGAGGGGGGACAGGGCTACGAGCAGTACTTC.

V and J are TRBV24-1 and TRBJ2-2; D perhaps matches TRBD2 (6 bases). V was pared by 3 bases and J by 3 bases, with 10 bases between. CDR1 is KGHDR, CDR2 SFDVKD, per germline. The CDR3 has 15 amino acids. The CDR3: CATSDGGLDTGELFF. For the CDR3, the DNA is TGTGCCACCAGTGATGGAGGGTTGGACACCGGGGAGCTGTTTTTT.

In its sample, this clonotype was seen many times. V is TRBV20-1 and J is TRBJ2-7, with D possibly matching TRBD1 (6 bases). The V gene's germline CDR1 is DFQATT and CDR2 SNEGSKA (reference sequence). V was clipped by 5 bases and J by 3 bases, with 14 bases between them. CDR3 size: 13 residues. CDR3 protein: CSAPRGVRYEQYF. CDR3 coding DNA: TGCAGTGCTCCCAGGGGAGTTCGCTACGAGCAGTACTTC.

Ten or more counts support this clonotype. The chain has TRBV11-2 and TRBJ2-1, with 7 bases that match TRBD2. V lost 6 bases and J lost 3; bases outside the gene matches: 8. The CDR3 length is 15 residues. Germline V gene sequence: CDR1 SGHAT, CDR2 FQNNGV. DNA for the CDR3: TGTGCCAGCAGTTCTACGGGGGGAGGCTACAATGAGCAGTTCTTC. It specifies CASSSTGGGYNEQFF.

This clonotype came up once. A much larger clone lies one base from this, so it may be a read error. The chain carries TRBV28 and TRBJ2-5; D is uncertain. With 6 bases removed from V and 0 bases from J, the gap between germline ends came to 5 bases. The CDR3 sequence is 12 residues long. Per germline, CDR1 MDHEN and CDR2 SYDVKM. The CDR3 coding sequence is TGTGCCAGCAGCGAGTACCAAGAGACCCAGTACTTC. It is translated as CASSEYQETQYF.

The V call is TRBV29-1, the J call TRBJ2-3; D gene uncertain. The CDR3 is 12 amino acids. V lost 2 bases, J lost 2 bases, and 5 bases lay in between. CDR1 and CDR2 (germline): SQVTM, ANQGSEA. The CDR3 is CSVETYTDTQYF. The CDR3 nucleotides are TGCAGCGTTGAAACTTACACAGATACGCAGTATTTT.

V and J are TRBV20-1 and TRBJ1-6, with TRBD1 matching 10 bases. Germline trimming cut 0 bases from V and 10 bases from J; bases unmatched to any gene: 3. The germline V gene encodes CDR1 DFQATT and CDR2 SNEGSKA (reference sequence). The CDR3 runs to 14 residues. CDR3 sequence reads: CSAREGDRGSPLHF. The CDR3, as DNA: TGCAGTGCTAGAGAAGGGGACAGGGGCTCACCCCTCCACTTT.

The table lists this clonotype with many counts. The V call is TRBV5-5, the J call TRBJ1-1; no reliable D call. The germline V gene encodes CDR1 SGHKS and CDR2 YYEKEE (reference sequence). Trimming removed 4 bases from V and 5 bases from J, with 9 bases in between. The CDR3 contains 12 residues. CDR3 sequence (DNA): TGTGCCAGCAGCCTGGGTTGGACTGAAGCTTTCTTT. It yields the protein CASSLGWTEAFF. The entire variable domain, with the rest obtained from reference TRBV5-5 and TRBJ1-1, is as follows: DAGVTQSPTHLIKTRGQQVTLRCSPISGHKSVSWYQQVLGQGPQFIFQYYEKEERGRGNFPDRFSARQFPNYSSELNVNALLLGDSALYLCASSLGWTEAFFGQGTRLTVV.

This clonotype occurred a few times. The V gene is TRBV27, the J gene TRBJ2-1, with 9 nucleotides matching TRBD2. Per germline, CDR1 MNHEY and CDR2 SMNVEV (reference sequence). V dropped 1 base and J dropped 10; count of bases not matched to a gene: 11. CDR3 size: 16 residues. As DNA, the CDR3 is TGTGCCAGCAGTTTATTGGTCGGCGGGAGGGGATCCGAGCAGTTCTTC. Protein: CASSLLVGGRGSEQFF.

The V and J genes are TRBV20-1 and TRBJ2-7, with D perhaps given as TRBD1 or TRBD2 (5 bases each). Germline V gene sequence: CDR1 DFQATT, CDR2 SNEGSKA (reference sequence). The CDR3 contains 13 residues. V dropped 1 base and J dropped 0 bases, with 7 bases sitting between them. The CDR3 DNA sequence: TGCAGTGCTAGAGCAGGGAGCTCCTACGAGCAGTACTTC. This codes for CSARAGSSYEQYF.

This clonotype was detected many times. The J gene is TRBJ2-2, the V gene TRBV5-1; 13 positions agree with TRBD2. Germline V CDR1 and CDR2: SGHRS, YFSETQ. V lost 7 bases, J lost 4 bases, and 4 bases stayed unmatched. The CDR3 covers 15 residues. This CDR3 is CASRGLAGITGELFF. Written as DNA, the CDR3 is TGCGCCAGCCGGGGACTAGCGGGAATCACCGGGGAGCTGTTTTTT.

This clonotype has a count of ten or more. V usage is TRBV5-5 and J usage is TRBJ1-5, with D perhaps matching TRBD1 (5 bases). CDR1 and CDR2 from the germline V gene are SGHKS and YYEKEE (reference sequence). This CDR3 region has 16 residues. The V and J ends lost 0 bases and 3 bases respectively, with 13 bases between them. The CDR3 DNA follows: TGTGCCAGCAGCTTGGTTCAGGGTTCACCCAATCAGCCCCAGCATTTT. Its translation: CASSLVQGSPNQPQHF.

The chain uses TRBV29-1 and TRBJ1-2; 7 bases agree with TRBD1. CDR1 is SQVTM, CDR2 ANQGSEA, per germline. The CDR3 length is 12 residues. V lost 5 bases, J lost 4 bases, and 4 bases stayed unmatched. The CDR3 DNA reads as TGCAGCGTTTGGACAGGAGTCTATGGCTACACCTTC. Residues: CSVWTGVYGYTF.

This clonotype was counted only a few times. The chain has TRBV20-1 and TRBJ2-7; 10 bases map to TRBD2. The CDR3 is 13 residues long. V lost 5 bases to trimming and J lost 6 bases; unmatched junction nucleotides: 7. CDR1 and CDR2 from the germline V gene are DFQATT and SNEGSKA (reference sequence). The CDR3 reads CSAALAGAFEQYF. CDR3 nucleotide sequence: TGCAGTGCTGCCCTAGCGGGAGCCTTCGAGCAGTACTTC.

DNA for the CDR3: TGTGCCAGCTCACCTGAGGGGACTAGTACGCAGTATTTT. Translation: CASSPEGTSTQYF. The chain uses TRBV18 and TRBJ2-3; TRBD2 matches 8 bases. This CDR3 has 13 amino acids. Germline-derived CDR1 and CDR2 are KGHSH and LQKENI. After removal of 3 bases from V and 8 bases from J, the junction contained 4 bases not matched to a gene.

The CDR3 bases are TGCAGCGTTGATACTTCCAGCTCTGGGGCCAACGTCCTGACTTTC. It codes for CSVDTSSSGANVLTF. The chain combines TRBV29-1 with TRBJ2-6; D is unclear. The germline V and J ends were trimmed by 3 bases and 0 bases, with 9 bases remaining between them. Germline-derived CDR1 and CDR2 are SQVTM and ANQGSEA. This CDR3 has 15 residues.

The sample holds many counts of this clonotype. The chain uses TRBV7-3 and TRBJ1-2; weak D call: TRBD1 (6 bases). Germline CDR1 and CDR2: SGHTA and FQGTGA. Trimming shortened V by 2 bases and J by 7 bases, and 17 bases separated the two germline ends. The CDR3 has 15 amino acids. The CDR3 DNA follows: TGTGCCAGCAGCTTAGAGTCAACAGGGTTCTTTGGCTACACCTTC. Its translation: CASSLESTGFFGYTF.

The chain combines TRBV20-1 with TRBJ2-5; 12 bases line up with TRBD1. V trimming: 3 bases; J trimming: 5 bases; junction bases outside the gene matches: 10. Per germline, CDR1 DFQATT and CDR2 SNEGSKA (reference sequence). The CDR3 loop spans 16 amino acids. CDR3 sequence reads: CSASKGQGAPRETQYF. The CDR3 DNA reads TGCAGTGCTAGTAAGGGACAGGGGGCTCCGAGGGAGACCCAGTACTTC.

This clonotype was picked up a small number of times. The gene calls are TRBV27 and TRBJ2-1; no definite D call. Germline V gene data show CDR1 as MNHEY and CDR2 as SMNVEV (reference sequence). Trimming took off 5 bases at V and 5 bases at J, with 19 bases between the two ends. This CDR3 comprises 16 residues. CDR3 protein: CASSLEKQPRNNEQFF. CDR3 nucleotides: TGTGCCAGCAGTCTCGAAAAACAGCCACGAAACAATGAGCAGTTCTTC.